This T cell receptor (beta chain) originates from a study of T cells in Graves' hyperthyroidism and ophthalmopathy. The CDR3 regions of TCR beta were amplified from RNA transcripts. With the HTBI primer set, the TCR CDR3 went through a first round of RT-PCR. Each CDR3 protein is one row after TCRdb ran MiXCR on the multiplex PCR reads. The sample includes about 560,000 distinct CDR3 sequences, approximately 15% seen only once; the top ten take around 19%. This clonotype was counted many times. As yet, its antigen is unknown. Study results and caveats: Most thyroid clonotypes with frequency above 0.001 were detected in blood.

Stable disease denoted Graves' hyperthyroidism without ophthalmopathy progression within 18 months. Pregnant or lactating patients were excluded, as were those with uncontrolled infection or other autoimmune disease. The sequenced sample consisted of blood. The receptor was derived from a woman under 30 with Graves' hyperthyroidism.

In DNA, the CDR3 is TGTGCCAGCAGCCAAGGTCTCTCCACTGCGTACTTC. Its translation: CASSQGLSTAYF. V gene TRBV14 combines with J gene TRBJ2-5; D remains ambiguous. Germline V gene data show CDR1 as SGHDN and CDR2 as FVKESK. CDR3 size: 12 residues. V was clipped by 1 base and J by 13 bases, with 13 bases between them.